The 25 T cell receptor beta chains listed next were all sequenced from one sample in a study of read filtering for tumor transcriptome and immune sequencing. From roughly 390 ng of RNA, a library with molecular barcoded alpha/delta and beta/gamma adaptors was made. MiXCR was run by TCRdb on the reads, yielding one entry per CDR3 protein. Of tens of thousands of distinct CDR3 sequences listed, approximately 14% are singletons. Sequenced sample: a population of CD138-negative cells sorted from bone marrow. The receptors stem from a donor over 35 with multiple myeloma.

V is TRBV6-5 and J is TRBJ1-1; D gene unclear. Germline V lookup: CDR1 MNHEY, CDR2 SVGAGI. Trimming took off 2 bases at V and 0 bases at J, with 7 bases between the two ends. CDR3 size: 14 residues. CDR3 sequence reads: CASSYGLMNTEAFF. The CDR3 DNA is TGTGCCAGCAGTTACGGACTAATGAACACTGAAGCTTTCTTT.

This clonotype has a count of ten or more. The chain couples TRBV27 to TRBJ1-2; a weak D match, TRBD1 (6 bases). Germline CDR1 MNHEY, CDR2 SMNVEV (reference sequence). V lost 5 bases to trimming and J lost 3 bases, with 13 bases between them. The CDR3 is made up of 14 amino acids. CDR3 amino acids: CASSPWDNDYGYTF. CDR3 coding DNA: TGTGCCAGCAGTCCCTGGGACAATGACTATGGCTACACCTTC.

This clonotype was counted ten times or more. This chain links TRBV24-1 with TRBJ2-5; 12 positions match TRBD2. The V gene's germline CDR1 is KGHDR and CDR2 SFDVKD. J was trimmed by 4 bases and V by 5 bases; bases with no gene match: 7. The CDR3 covers 16 residues. This CDR3 is CATSGGRLAGAETQYF. The DNA of the CDR3 is TGTGCCACCAGTGGCGGCCGACTAGCGGGGGCAGAGACCCAGTACTTC.

Many counts were recorded for this clonotype. The chain links TRBV21-1 to TRBJ2-7; the D segment call TRBD1 is taken from the table without a DNA check. TRBV21-1 is reported as a pseudogene. The CDR3 length is 15 residues. CDR3 sequence reads: CASSPGDRGRYEQYF. The CDR3 bases are TGTGCCAGCAGCCCTGGGGACAGGGGTCGATACGAGCAGTACTTC.

In the case of this clonotype: One base away lies a much larger clone, so this may be a sequencing read error. This sequence joins TRBV12-3 or TRBV12-4 and TRBJ2-5; D is unclear. This CDR3 spans 12 amino acids. The CDR3 nucleotides read TGTGCCAACAGTTTTTTAAGAGAGACCCAGTACTTC. Translated, it gives CANSFLRETQYF.

This clonotype was observed many times. The gene calls are TRBV10-3 and TRBJ1-1; 7 nucleotides agree with TRBD1. After removal of 4 bases from V and 0 bases from J, the junction contained 11 bases not matched to a gene. The CDR3 covers 17 residues. Germline CDR1 and CDR2: ENHRY and SYGVKD. The chain's CDR3 is CAISGWTGVSLNTEAFF. DNA of the CDR3: TGTGCCATCAGTGGGTGGACAGGAGTAAGCCTGAACACTGAAGCTTTCTTT.

This clonotype was counted many times. The CDR3 DNA sequence: TGCAGTGCTAGCTTCGGGACAGGTGAAAAACTGTTTTTT. Translated: CSASFGTGEKLFF. This sequence joins TRBV20-1 and TRBJ1-4, with 8 bases lining up with TRBD1. This CDR3 region has 13 residues. Germline V gives CDR1 DFQATT, CDR2 SNEGSKA (reference sequence). Unmatched junction bases numbered 4, after V lost 3 bases and J lost 7 bases.

This clonotype has at least ten counts. This sequence joins TRBV19 and TRBJ2-7; maybe TRBD2 (6 bases). In germline, CDR1 is LNHDA, CDR2 SQIVND (reference sequence). V lost 5 bases and J lost 3, with 11 bases in between. This CDR3 has 13 amino acids. CDR3 sequence reads: CASSPLGGYEQYF. The DNA of the CDR3 is TGTGCCAGTAGTCCCCTGGGGGGCTACGAGCAGTACTTC.

This clonotype was observed many times. The chain combines TRBV3-1 with TRBJ2-5; 10 bases align to TRBD2. CDR1 is LGHDT, CDR2 YNNKEL, per germline (reference sequence). V shed 3 bases, J shed 5 bases, and the junction held 9 bases outside the gene matches. The CDR3 runs to 16 residues. CDR3 sequence: CASSHFVAGGRETQYF. Written as DNA, the CDR3 is TGTGCCAGCAGCCATTTTGTAGCGGGAGGACGGGAGACCCAGTACTTC.

This clonotype was seen ten or more times. V usage is TRBV7-9 and J usage is TRBJ2-7; D is uncertain. CDR3 size: 13 residues. Germline CDR1 reads SEHNR; CDR2 reads FQNEAQ (reference sequence). Trimming removed 2 bases at V and 6 bases at J, with 11 bases between. The CDR3 region is CASSLTGSGEQYF. In DNA, the CDR3 is TGTGCCAGCAGCTTAACTGGGTCTGGCGAGCAGTACTTC. Using reference TRBV7-9 and TRBJ2-7 for the parts outside the CDR3, the full variable domain is DTGVSQNPRHKITKRGQNVTFRCDPISEHNRLYWYRQTLGQGPEFLTYFQNEAQLEKSRLLSDRFSAERPKGSFSTLEIQRTEQGDSAMYLCASSLTGSGEQYFGPGTRLTVT.

As for this clonotype: Without the conserved terminal phenylalanine or tryptophan, this CDR3 likely stems from a read error. The DNA is left out, because the CDR3 cannot be placed on it with certainty; the CDR3 is given as TCRdb lists it. The rearrangement uses TRBV12-3 or TRBV12-4 and TRBJ2-7; no DNA check was done on the table's D call, TRBD2. The CDR3 numbers 16 amino acids, ends counted. The CDR3 loop reads CASTLGLAPARREQCL.

This clonotype was detected ten times or more. V and J are TRBV20-1 and TRBJ2-3; D might be TRBD1 or TRBD2, each matching 5 bases. The V gene lost 6 bases and the J gene lost 5 bases, with 27 bases spanning the gap. Germline V gene data show CDR1 as DFQATT and CDR2 as SNEGSKA (reference sequence). This CDR3 spans 17 amino acids. The CDR3 nucleotides are TGCAGTGCGGAAGGGACCACTAGTTCCGGGCCCCAAGATACGCAGTATTTT. As protein: CSAEGTTSSGPQDTQYF.

Notes on this clonotype: It may be a read error: a sequence one base away is much more abundant. The chain employs TRBV5-1 and TRBJ2-3; 10 bases agree with TRBD2. This CDR3 is 15 amino acids long. The V gene's germline CDR1 is SGHRS and CDR2 YFSETQ. The junction had 3 bases not matched to a gene; V was cut back by 0 bases and J by 5 bases. CDR3 bases: TGCGCCAGCAGCTTGGATAGGACTAGCGGAGATACGCAGTATTTT. Its translation: CASSLDRTSGDTQYF.

On this clonotype itself: The CDR3 does not end in the conserved phenylalanine or tryptophan, so this is likely a read error. The chain carries TRBV27 and TRBJ1-1; TRBD1 agrees at 8 bases. V was pared by 5 bases and J by 6 bases, with 8 bases of the junction left unmatched. This CDR3 comprises 14 residues. Germline V gene lookup returns CDR1 MNHEY and CDR2 SMNVEV (reference sequence). CDR3 residues: CASSRETGVAEAFL. The CDR3 nucleotides read TGTGCCAGCAGTCGAGAGACAGGGGTCGCTGAAGCTTTCCTC.

There are many counts of this clonotype. The chain has TRBV7-3 and TRBJ2-5, with D maybe TRBD1 (5 bases). The CDR3 totals 13 residues. V was pared by 5 bases and J by 3 bases, with 10 bases between. Per germline, CDR1 SGHTA and CDR2 FQGTGA. In DNA form, the CDR3 reads TGTGCCAGCAGCAGGATCAGGGAAGAGACCCAGTACTTC. Encoded protein: CASSRIREETQYF.

This clonotype came up many times. This chain links TRBV30 with TRBJ2-6; tentatively, D is TRBD2 (5 bases). Germline V CDR1 and CDR2: GTSNPN, SVGIG (reference sequence). The CDR3 loop spans 16 amino acids. The germline V and J ends were trimmed by 2 bases and 0 bases, with 11 bases remaining between them. CDR3 amino acids: CAWSSGLFSGANVLTF. In DNA, the CDR3 is TGTGCCTGGAGTTCAGGACTCTTCTCTGGGGCCAACGTCCTGACTTTC.

This clonotype has ten or more counts. The chain is built from TRBV5-1 and TRBJ2-2; 10 positions agree with TRBD2. After removal of 3 bases from V and 6 bases from J, the junction contained 5 bases not matched to a gene. Looked up from germline, CDR1 is SGHRS and CDR2 is YFSETQ. CDR3 length: 15 residues. CDR3 sequence: CASSWTSGASGELFF. Here the CDR3 DNA reads TGCGCCAGCAGCTGGACTAGCGGAGCGTCCGGGGAGCTGTTTTTT.

This clonotype was counted many times. The chain is built from TRBV19 and TRBJ2-7; TRBD1 might be the D (6 bases). The CDR3 is 13 residues long. The V end was cut by 6 bases, the J end by 0 bases, with 9 bases between. CDR1 is LNHDA and CDR2 is SQIVND in the germline V gene (reference sequence). DNA for the CDR3: TGTGCCAGTAGGGGACAAGCCTCCTACGAGCAGTACTTC. The encoded protein is CASRGQASYEQYF.

The table lists this clonotype with many counts. This rearrangement joins TRBV12-3 or TRBV12-4 to TRBJ1-3; 7 nucleotides match TRBD1. The CDR3 has 15 residues. The trim removed 6 bases at V and 4 bases at J, leaving 9 bases unmatched. CDR3 bases: TGTGCCAGCAGCCGCGCCACAGGGGTCGGAAACACCATATATTTT. Translation gives CASSRATGVGNTIYF.

This clonotype has a count of ten or more. The J gene is TRBJ2-2, the V gene TRBV10-3; D remains unclear. The CDR3 sequence is 13 residues long. V was clipped by 6 bases and J by 10 bases, with 15 bases between them. CDR1 is ENHRY, CDR2 SYGVKD, per germline. CDR3 sequence: CAISPPGQVELFF. The CDR3 coding sequence is TGTGCCATCAGCCCCCCGGGCCAGGTGGAGCTGTTTTTT.

This clonotype has just a few counts. This chain joins TRBV4-2 and TRBJ1-2; possible D gene TRBD1, 6 bases. Trimming took off 0 bases at V and 5 bases at J, with 13 bases between the two ends. The length of the CDR3 is 15 residues. Germline V gene data show CDR1 as LGHNA and CDR2 as YNFKEQ. The CDR3 here is CASSQDPGEGYGYTF. Written as DNA, the CDR3 is TGTGCCAGCAGCCAAGACCCAGGGGAAGGGTATGGCTACACCTTC.

This clonotype showed up many times. V and J are TRBV20-1 and TRBJ1-4; TRBD1 matches at 8 bases. The germline V gene has CDR1 DFQATT and CDR2 SNEGSKA (reference sequence). This CDR3 is built from 14 residues. With 7 bases clipped from V and 8 bases from J, the junction kept 12 bases outside the gene matches. The CDR3 DNA follows: TGCAGTGTTCAGGGGGCGGGTGGGGTCGAAAAACTGTTTTTT. Translating it yields CSVQGAGGVEKLFF.

This clonotype was seen many times. This likely comes from a read error, as the CDR3 has no conserved phenylalanine or tryptophan at its end. The gene calls are TRBV10-2 and TRBJ2-7; maybe TRBD2 (6 bases). Germline CDR1 WSHSY, CDR2 SAAADI. This CDR3 is built from 14 residues. V was trimmed by 4 bases and J by 2 bases, leaving 12 bases between them. The chain's CDR3 is CASSVGGTTYEQYS. For the CDR3, the DNA is TGCGCCAGCAGTGTGGGGGGAACAACCTACGAGCAGTACTCC.

Ten or more counts support this clonotype. This chain connects TRBV4-1 to TRBJ1-1; 9 positions match TRBD1. The CDR3 covers 22 residues. J lost 5 bases, V lost 3 bases, and 28 bases had no gene match. Germline CDR1 is MGHRA and CDR2 is YSYEKL. The CDR3 nucleotides are TGCGCCAGCAGCCAGATCGTACCCTCAAAGCGGACAGGGGCAGAGAGGTGGACTGAAGCTTTCTTT. Amino acid sequence: CASSQIVPSKRTGAERWTEAFF.

This clonotype occurred many times. The chain joins TRBV5-5 to TRBJ2-7; D unresolved. Germline CDR1 is SGHKS and CDR2 is YYEKEE (reference sequence). The CDR3 loop spans 14 amino acids. With 4 bases removed from V and 3 bases from J, the gap between germline ends came to 14 bases. The CDR3 region has the DNA TGTGCCAGCAGCACTCCCCGGGTGGGCTACGAGCAGTACTTC. This codes for CASSTPRVGYEQYF. The variable domain in full, with the rest retrieved from reference TRBV5-5 and TRBJ2-7, is DAGVTQSPTHLIKTRGQQVTLRCSPISGHKSVSWYQQVLGQGPQFIFQYYEKEERGRGNFPDRFSARQFPNYSSELNVNALLLGDSALYLCASSTPRVGYEQYFGPGTRLTVT.